This T cell receptor beta chain is drawn from a study of T cell repertoires in cytomegalovirus infection. Findings of the study overall: In two of eight donors, the top clonotype was HLA-C-restricted CMV-specific.

TCRdb passed the reads through MiXCR, listing each CDR3 protein once. This table holds approximately 1,000,000 distinct CDR3 sequences, 30% to 40% found once. This clonotype was seen a few times. Its antigen is not identified. This TCR came from a human donor in good health (CMV status not recorded). Some clones in this sample may be carry-over from other donors' samples. Sequenced here: cultured CD8+ T cells from PBMCs, sampled from culture after CMV antigen stimulation.

The CDR3 sequence is CASSPDRSSNQPQHF. CDR3 nucleotides: TGTGCCAGCAGCCCGGACAGGTCTAGCAATCAGCCCCAGCATTTT. This chain uses TRBV7-9 with TRBJ1-5; 7 positions match TRBD1. The germline V gene has CDR1 SEHNR and CDR2 FQNEAQ (reference sequence). The CDR3 runs to 15 residues. V lost 5 bases to trimming and J lost 0 bases; unmatched junction nucleotides: 4.